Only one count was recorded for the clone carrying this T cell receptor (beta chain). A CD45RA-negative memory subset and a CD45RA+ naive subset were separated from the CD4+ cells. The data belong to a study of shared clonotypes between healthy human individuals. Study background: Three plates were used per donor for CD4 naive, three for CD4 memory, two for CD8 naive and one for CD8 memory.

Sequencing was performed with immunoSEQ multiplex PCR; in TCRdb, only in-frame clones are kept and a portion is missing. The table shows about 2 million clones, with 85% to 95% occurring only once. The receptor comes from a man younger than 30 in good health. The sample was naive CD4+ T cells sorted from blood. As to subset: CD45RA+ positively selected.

The CDR3 nucleotides read TGTGCCAGCAGCTTGACAGGGTCAATCTACGAGCAGTACTTC. It translates to CASSLTGSIYEQYF. V gene TRBV13 combines with J gene TRBJ2-7; TRBD1 agrees at 7 bases. CDR3 length: 14 residues. V dropped 3 bases and J dropped 3; count of bases not matched to a gene: 5. CDR1 PRHDT and CDR2 FYEKMQ come from the germline V gene (reference sequence).